This TCR beta chain was found in a study of cytomegalovirus exposure and HLA in healthy donors. In the PCR, 60 Vbeta and 13 Jbeta primers were used. The method was immunoSEQ multiplex PCR; TCRdb's version includes in-frame clones alone and lacks a portion of them. The sample totals about 48,000 clones. Germline lookup yields CDR1 SGHAT and CDR2 FQNNGV. The CDR3 is made up of 18 amino acids. After removal of 7 bases from V and 6 bases from J, the junction contained 19 bases not matched to a gene. The sequence came from a male donor in good health and CMV-seropositive. The material sequenced was PBMCs. V gene TRBV11-2 combines with J gene TRBJ1-1; 11 nucleotides line up with TRBD1. DNA of the CDR3: TGTGCCAGCACCTCTTACCGGACAGGGGGCGGTCTTAGGCCTGAAGCTTTCTTT. Translation gives CASTSYRTGGGLRPEAFF.